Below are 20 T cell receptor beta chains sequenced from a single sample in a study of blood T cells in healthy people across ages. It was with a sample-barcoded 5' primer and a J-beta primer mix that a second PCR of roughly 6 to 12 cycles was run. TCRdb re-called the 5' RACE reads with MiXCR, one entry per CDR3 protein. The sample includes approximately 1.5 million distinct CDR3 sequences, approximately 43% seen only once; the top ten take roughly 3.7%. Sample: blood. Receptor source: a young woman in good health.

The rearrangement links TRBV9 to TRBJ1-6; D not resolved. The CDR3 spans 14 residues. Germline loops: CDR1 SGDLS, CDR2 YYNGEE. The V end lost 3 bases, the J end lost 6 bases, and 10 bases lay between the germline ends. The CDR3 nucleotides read TGTGCCAGCAGCGGCCGGGTCGTTAATTCACCCCTCCACTTT. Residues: CASSGRVVNSPLHF. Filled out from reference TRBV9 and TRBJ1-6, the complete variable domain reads DSGVTQTPKHLITATGQRVTLRCSPRSGDLSVYWYQQSLDQGLQFLIQYYNGEERAKGNILERFSAQQFPDLHSELNLSSLELGDSALYFCASSGRVVNSPLHFGNGTRLTVT.

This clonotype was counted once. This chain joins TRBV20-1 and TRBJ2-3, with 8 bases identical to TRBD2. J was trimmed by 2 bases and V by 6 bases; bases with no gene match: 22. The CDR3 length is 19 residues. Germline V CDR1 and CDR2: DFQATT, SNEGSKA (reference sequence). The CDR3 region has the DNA TGCAGTGCCCGGGGTCTCCCCCCCGGGGCTAGCGGGTACACAGATACGCAGTATTTT. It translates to CSARGLPPGASGYTDTQYF.

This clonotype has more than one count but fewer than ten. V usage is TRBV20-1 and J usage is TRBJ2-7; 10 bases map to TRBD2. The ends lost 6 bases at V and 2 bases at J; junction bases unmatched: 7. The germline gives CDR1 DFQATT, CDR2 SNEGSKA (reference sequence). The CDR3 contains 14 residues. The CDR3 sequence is CSAIWTSGAYEQYF. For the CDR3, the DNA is TGCAGTGCCATCTGGACTAGCGGCGCCTACGAGCAGTACTTC.

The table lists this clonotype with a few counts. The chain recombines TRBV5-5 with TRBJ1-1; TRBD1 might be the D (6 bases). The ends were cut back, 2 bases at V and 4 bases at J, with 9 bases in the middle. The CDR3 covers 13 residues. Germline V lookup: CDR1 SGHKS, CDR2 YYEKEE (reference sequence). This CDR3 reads CASSFRQVTEAFF. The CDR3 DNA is TGTGCCAGCAGCTTTCGACAGGTCACTGAAGCTTTCTTT.

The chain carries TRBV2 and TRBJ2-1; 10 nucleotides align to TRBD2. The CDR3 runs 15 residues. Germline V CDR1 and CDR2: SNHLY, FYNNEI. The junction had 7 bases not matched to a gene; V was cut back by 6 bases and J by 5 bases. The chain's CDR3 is CASSTSGTFHNEQFF. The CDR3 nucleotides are TGTGCCAGCAGCACTAGCGGGACCTTCCACAATGAGCAGTTCTTC.

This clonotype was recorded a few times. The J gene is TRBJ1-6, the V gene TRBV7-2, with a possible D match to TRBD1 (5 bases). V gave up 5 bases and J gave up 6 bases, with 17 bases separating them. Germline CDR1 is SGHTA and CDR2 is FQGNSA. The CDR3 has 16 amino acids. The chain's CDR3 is CASSAQPGRINSPLHF. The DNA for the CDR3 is TGTGCCAGCAGCGCGCAACCGGGACGGATTAATTCACCCCTCCACTTT.

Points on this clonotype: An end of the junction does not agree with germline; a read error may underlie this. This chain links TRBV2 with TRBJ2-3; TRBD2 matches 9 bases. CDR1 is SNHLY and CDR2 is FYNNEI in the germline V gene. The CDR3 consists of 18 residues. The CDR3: CAGSEAFLAGERTDTQYF. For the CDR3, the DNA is TGTGCCGGCAGTGAAGCTTTTTTAGCGGGGGAGCGCACAGATACGCAGTATTTT.

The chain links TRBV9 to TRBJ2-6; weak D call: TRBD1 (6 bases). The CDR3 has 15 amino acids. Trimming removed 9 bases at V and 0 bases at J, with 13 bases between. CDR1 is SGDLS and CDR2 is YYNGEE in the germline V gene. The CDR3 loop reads CATSKGGSGANVLTF. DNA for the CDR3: TGTGCCACCTCGAAAGGGGGCTCTGGGGCCAACGTCCTGACTTTC.

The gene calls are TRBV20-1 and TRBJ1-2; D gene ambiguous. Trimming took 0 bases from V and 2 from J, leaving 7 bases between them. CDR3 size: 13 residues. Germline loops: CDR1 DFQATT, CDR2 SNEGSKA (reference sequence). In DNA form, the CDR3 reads TGCAGTGCTAGAGATCACGGGAACTATGGCTACACCTTC. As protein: CSARDHGNYGYTF.

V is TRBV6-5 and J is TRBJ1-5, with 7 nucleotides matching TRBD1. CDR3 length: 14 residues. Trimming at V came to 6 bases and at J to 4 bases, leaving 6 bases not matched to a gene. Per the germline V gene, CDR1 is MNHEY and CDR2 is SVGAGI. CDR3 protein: CASRRRDSNQPQHF. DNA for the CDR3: TGTGCCAGCAGGCGCCGGGACAGTAATCAGCCCCAGCATTTT.

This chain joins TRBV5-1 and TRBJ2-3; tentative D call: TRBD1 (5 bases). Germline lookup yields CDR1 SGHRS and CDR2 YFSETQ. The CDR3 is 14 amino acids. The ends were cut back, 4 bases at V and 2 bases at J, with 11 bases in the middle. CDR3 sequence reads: CASSAQGFTDTQYF. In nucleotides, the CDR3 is TGCGCCAGCAGCGCCCAGGGATTCACAGATACGCAGTATTTT.

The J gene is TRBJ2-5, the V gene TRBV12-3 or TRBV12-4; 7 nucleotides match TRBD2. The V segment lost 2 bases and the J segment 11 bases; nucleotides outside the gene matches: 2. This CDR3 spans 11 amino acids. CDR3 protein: CASSLLGGQYF. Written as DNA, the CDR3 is TGTGCCAGCAGTTTACTGGGGGGGCAGTACTTC.

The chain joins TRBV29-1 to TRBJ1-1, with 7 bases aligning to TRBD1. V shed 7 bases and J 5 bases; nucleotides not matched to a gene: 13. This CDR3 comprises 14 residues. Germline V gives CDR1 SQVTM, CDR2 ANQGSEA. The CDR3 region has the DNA TGCAGCGAGATGATATGGACAGGTAGGACTGAAGCTTTCTTT. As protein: CSEMIWTGRTEAFF.

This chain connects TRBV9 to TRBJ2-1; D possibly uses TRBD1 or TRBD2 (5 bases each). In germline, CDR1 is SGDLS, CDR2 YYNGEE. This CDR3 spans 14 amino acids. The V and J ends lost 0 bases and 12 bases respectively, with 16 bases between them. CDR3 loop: CASSVEKTARGQFF. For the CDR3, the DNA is TGTGCCAGCAGCGTAGAAAAGACAGCCCGGGGGCAGTTCTTC.

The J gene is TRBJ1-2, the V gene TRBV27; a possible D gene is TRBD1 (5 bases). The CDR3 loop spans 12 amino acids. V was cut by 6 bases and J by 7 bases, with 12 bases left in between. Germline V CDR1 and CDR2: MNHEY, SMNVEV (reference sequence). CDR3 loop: CASRGVGVGYTF. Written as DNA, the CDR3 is TGTGCCAGCAGGGGGGTTGGGGTTGGCTACACCTTC.

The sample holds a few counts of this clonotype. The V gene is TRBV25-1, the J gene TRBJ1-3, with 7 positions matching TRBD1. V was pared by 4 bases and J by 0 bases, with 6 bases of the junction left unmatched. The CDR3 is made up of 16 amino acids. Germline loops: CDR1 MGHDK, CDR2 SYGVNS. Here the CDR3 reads CASSVVQGSSGNTIYF. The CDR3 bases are TGTGCCAGCAGTGTGGTACAGGGGAGCTCTGGAAACACCATATATTTT.

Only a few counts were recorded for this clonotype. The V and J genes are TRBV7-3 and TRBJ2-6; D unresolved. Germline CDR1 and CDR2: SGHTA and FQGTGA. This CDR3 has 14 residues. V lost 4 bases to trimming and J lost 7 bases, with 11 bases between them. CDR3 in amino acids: CASSSTPGANVLTF. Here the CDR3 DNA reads TGTGCCAGCAGCTCAACGCCCGGCGCCAACGTCCTGACTTTC.

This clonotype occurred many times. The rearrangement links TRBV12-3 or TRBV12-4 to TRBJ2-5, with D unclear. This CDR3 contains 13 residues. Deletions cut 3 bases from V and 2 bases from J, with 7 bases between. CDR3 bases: TGTGCCAGCAGTTTTCGTCGTCAAGAGACCCAGTACTTC. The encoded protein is CASSFRRQETQYF.

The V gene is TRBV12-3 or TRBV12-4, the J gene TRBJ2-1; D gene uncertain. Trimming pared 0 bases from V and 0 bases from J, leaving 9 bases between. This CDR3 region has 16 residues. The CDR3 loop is CASSLAFGNSYNEQFF. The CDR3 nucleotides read TGTGCCAGCAGTTTAGCGTTCGGCAACTCCTACAATGAGCAGTTCTTC.

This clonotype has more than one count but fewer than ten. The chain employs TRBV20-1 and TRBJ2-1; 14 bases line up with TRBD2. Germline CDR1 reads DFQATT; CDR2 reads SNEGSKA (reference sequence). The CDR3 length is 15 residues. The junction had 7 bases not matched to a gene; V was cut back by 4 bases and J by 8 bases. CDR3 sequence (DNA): TGCAGTGCTATAGGGACTAGCGGGAGAGAGTATGAGCAGTTCTTC. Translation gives CSAIGTSGREYEQFF.